This TCR beta chain was identified during a study of cytomegalovirus exposure and HLA in healthy donors. Study observations and caveats: Another analysis was done later, and it associated around 15,000 TCR beta sequences with HLA alleles at 0.05 false discovery rate. Donor immune exposure was known only as CMV serostatus.

The PCR employed 60 Vbeta primers together with 13 Jbeta primers. Profiled with immunoSEQ multiplex PCR; TCRdb holds only in-frame clones, not every one. Of about 150,000 clones in the sample, 80% are singletons; the top ten hold 1%. Notes on this clone: Its target is unknown.

V was shortened by 5 bases and J by 6 bases, with 11 bases between the two germline ends. This CDR3 has 12 amino acids. Germline V gene data show CDR1 as MDHEN and CDR2 as SYDVKM. This sequence originates from a woman aged 50 to 60 in good health and CMV-seropositive. The sample was PBMCs. This sequence joins TRBV28 and TRBJ2-7; D possibly corresponds to TRBD2 (5 bases). CDR3 nucleotides: TGTGCCAGCAGTCCCATAGGGAGCGAGCAGTACTTC. Translation gives CASSPIGSEQYF.